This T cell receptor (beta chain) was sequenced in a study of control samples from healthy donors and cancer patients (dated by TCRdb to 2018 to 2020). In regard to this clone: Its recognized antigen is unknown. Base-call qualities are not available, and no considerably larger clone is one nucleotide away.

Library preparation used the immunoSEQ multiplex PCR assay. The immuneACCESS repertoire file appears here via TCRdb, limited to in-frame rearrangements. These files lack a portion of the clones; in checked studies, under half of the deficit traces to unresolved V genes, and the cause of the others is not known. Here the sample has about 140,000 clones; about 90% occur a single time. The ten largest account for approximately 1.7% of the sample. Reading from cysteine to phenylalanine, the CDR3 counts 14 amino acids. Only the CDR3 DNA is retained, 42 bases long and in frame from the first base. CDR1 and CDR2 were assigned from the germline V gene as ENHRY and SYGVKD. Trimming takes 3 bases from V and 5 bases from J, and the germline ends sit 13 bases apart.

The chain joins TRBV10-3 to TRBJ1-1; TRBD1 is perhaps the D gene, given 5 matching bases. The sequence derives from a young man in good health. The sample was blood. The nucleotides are TGTGCCATCAGTGAAGGGGACGGGCGAACTGAAGCTTTCTTT. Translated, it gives CAISEGDGRTEAFF.